The 31 T cell receptor beta chains presented below share a single source sample, sequenced in a study of cytomegalovirus exposure and HLA in healthy donors. The PCR used 60 Vbeta and 13 Jbeta primers. Assay used: immunoSEQ multiplex PCR; TCRdb lists only in-frame clones, some missing. Of 120,000 or so clones listed, over 65% were seen once; the top ten hold around 3%. Sequences were obtained from PBMCs. The receptors were gathered from a woman aged 40 to 49 in good health and CMV-seropositive.

The chain uses TRBV5-1 and TRBJ2-2; D not certain. The CDR3 loop spans 14 amino acids. CDR1 and CDR2 from the germline V gene are SGHRS and YFSETQ. Deletions cut 0 bases from V and 4 bases from J, with 7 bases between. The CDR3 nucleotides read TGCGCCAGCAGCTTGGGTAGCTTCACCGGGGAGCTGTTTTTT. It is translated as CASSLGSFTGELFF.

Only a few counts were recorded for this clone. The rearrangement uses TRBV21-1 and TRBJ1-1; the table's D call, TRBD1, was not checked against the DNA. TRBV21-1 corresponds to a pseudogene. The CDR3 extends over 18 amino acids. This CDR3 is CARERVTLAGGRRTEAFF. The CDR3 coding sequence is TGTGCCAGGGAGCGCGTTACTCTTGCAGGGGGACGAAGGACTGAAGCTTTCTTT.

This rearrangement joins TRBV7-9 to TRBJ2-7, with D tentatively TRBD1 (6 bases). Germline V gene data show CDR1 as SEHNR and CDR2 as FQNEAQ (reference sequence). The ends were cut back, 5 bases at V and 3 bases at J, with 8 bases in the middle. CDR3 length: 12 amino acids. This CDR3 reads CASSQDSYEQYF. DNA for the CDR3: TGTGCCAGCAGCCAGGACAGCTACGAGCAGTACTTC. Variable domain in full (rest from reference TRBV7-9 and TRBJ2-7): DTGVSQNPRHKITKRGQNVTFRCDPISEHNRLYWYRQTLGQGPEFLTYFQNEAQLEKSRLLSDRFSAERPKGSFSTLEIQRTEQGDSAMYLCASSQDSYEQYFGPGTRLTVT.

The CDR3 nucleotides read TGCGCCAGCAGCCTCACTCTGGCAGATACGCAGTATTTT. Translation gives CASSLTLADTQYF. The chain joins TRBV4-1 to TRBJ2-3, with D unclear. Germline CDR1 and CDR2: MGHRA and YSYEKL. This CDR3 contains 13 residues. Trimming cost V 4 bases and J 4 bases, with 9 bases left between them.

This clone appeared a single time. The J gene is TRBJ1-2, the V gene TRBV19; TRBD1 matches at 9 bases. Germline lookup yields CDR1 LNHDA and CDR2 SQIVND (reference sequence). The CDR3 runs to 15 residues. Unmatched junction bases numbered 10, after V lost 7 bases and J lost 4 bases. DNA of the CDR3: TGTGCCAGTACTTCCGGGACAGGGAAAACCTATGGCTACACCTTC. Its translation: CASTSGTGKTYGYTF.

The chain carries TRBV6-5 and TRBJ1-2; 8 nucleotides line up with TRBD1. CDR1 and CDR2 (germline): MNHEY, SVGAGI. V lost 8 bases, J lost 5 bases, and 13 bases stayed unmatched. The CDR3 has 15 amino acids. CDR3 region: CASGSSDRVVYGYTF. In nucleotides, the CDR3 is TGTGCCAGCGGTTCATCGGACAGGGTGGTGTATGGCTACACCTTC.

The rearrangement joins TRBV7-3 to TRBJ2-1; 8 bases agree with TRBD2. V lost 3 bases and J lost 9; bases outside the gene matches: 10. Germline CDR1 and CDR2: SGHTA and FQGTGA. The CDR3 consists of 15 residues. Written as DNA, the CDR3 is TGTGCCAGCAGCTTCGGTGTCGGGAGGGGGGGTGAGCAGTTCTTC. This translates into CASSFGVGRGGEQFF.

The chain is built from TRBV18 and TRBJ1-5; 7 positions match TRBD1. Germline V CDR1 and CDR2: KGHSH, LQKENI. J was trimmed by 0 bases and V by 3 bases; bases with no gene match: 5. The CDR3 loop spans 16 amino acids. CDR3 residues: CASSPRTGDSNQPQHF. For the CDR3, the DNA is TGTGCCAGCTCACCCCGGACAGGAGATAGCAATCAGCCCCAGCATTTT. Using reference TRBV18 and TRBJ1-5 for the parts outside the CDR3, the full variable domain is NAGVMQNPRHLVRRRGQEARLRCSPMKGHSHVYWYRQLPEEGLKFMVYLQKENIIDESGMPKERFSAEFPKEGPSILRIQQVVRGDSAAYFCASSPRTGDSNQPQHFGDGTRLSIL.

The sample holds a few counts of this clone. The genes are TRBV30 and TRBJ2-1; 8 nucleotides line up with TRBD2. Germline V gene sequence: CDR1 GTSNPN, CDR2 SVGIG (reference sequence). CDR3 size: 13 residues. Here the CDR3 reads CAETGGPGNEQFF. In DNA, the CDR3 is TGTGCTGAAACGGGAGGGCCAGGGAATGAGCAGTTCTTC.

Written as DNA, the CDR3 is TGTGCCAGCACCCCAGCTATGGGGGGCTCCTACGAGCAGTACTTC. It codes for CASTPAMGGSYEQYF. The chain recombines TRBV6-5 with TRBJ2-7; TRBD2 is a possible D gene (6 bases). The V and J ends lost 7 bases and 0 bases respectively, with 16 bases between them. The V gene's germline CDR1 is MNHEY and CDR2 SVGAGI. CDR3 length: 15 residues.

This chain links TRBV11-2 with TRBJ1-1; a weak D match, TRBD1 (6 bases). Germline V lookup: CDR1 SGHAT, CDR2 FQNNGV. The V end was cut by 4 bases, the J end by 1 base, with 13 bases between. CDR3 length equals 15 residues. The CDR3 coding sequence is TGTGCCAGCAGCTCAGTACAGGGTCAGAACACTGAAGCTTTCTTT. Its protein is CASSSVQGQNTEAFF. Full variable domain (outside the CDR3, taken from reference TRBV11-2 and TRBJ1-1): EAGVAQSPRYKIIEKRQSVAFWCNPISGHATLYWYQQILGQGPKLLIQFQNNGVVDDSQLPKDRFSAERLKGVDSTLKIQPAKLEDSAVYLCASSSVQGQNTEAFFGQGTRLTVV.

The chain links TRBV27 to TRBJ1-5; D unclear. Germline CDR1 is MNHEY and CDR2 is SMNVEV (reference sequence). This CDR3 spans 14 amino acids. Deletions cut 8 bases from V and 2 bases from J, with 13 bases between. CDR3 in amino acids: CASGLVRGNQPQHF. DNA for the CDR3: TGTGCCAGCGGATTAGTGAGGGGCAATCAGCCCCAGCATTTT.

The rearrangement uses TRBV2 and TRBJ2-7; D may be TRBD2 (6 bases). The CDR3 sequence is 14 residues long. Germline CDR1 reads SNHLY; CDR2 reads FYNNEI. Trimming pared 6 bases from V and 0 bases from J, leaving 12 bases between. CDR3 DNA sequence: TGTGCCAGCAGGCGGGGTGGATTCTCCTACGAGCAGTACTTC. Amino acid sequence: CASRRGGFSYEQYF. Full variable domain (rest looked up from reference TRBV2 and TRBJ2-7): EPEVTQTPSHQVTQMGQEVILRCVPISNHLYFYWYRQILGQKVEFLVSFYNNEISEKSEIFDDQFSVERPDGSNFTLKIRSTKLEDSAMYFCASRRGGFSYEQYFGPGTRLTVT.

This chain joins TRBV4-1 and TRBJ1-4; D gene uncertain. This CDR3 comprises 14 residues. The V gene lost 4 bases and the J gene lost 0 bases, with 6 bases spanning the gap. Per germline, CDR1 MGHRA and CDR2 YSYEKL. CDR3 DNA sequence: TGCGCCAGCAGCCCACAAACAACTAATGAAAAACTGTTTTTT. Its protein is CASSPQTTNEKLFF.

The chain combines TRBV9 with TRBJ2-3; 12 nucleotides agree with TRBD1. V dropped 2 bases and J dropped 0; count of bases not matched to a gene: 10. CDR3 length: 19 amino acids. Germline values: CDR1 SGDLS, CDR2 YYNGEE. The CDR3 loop reads CASSVWGQGASSSTDTQYF. CDR3 in DNA: TGTGCCAGCAGCGTTTGGGGACAGGGGGCCTCTTCTAGCACAGATACGCAGTATTTT. The full variable domain, completed using reference TRBV9 and TRBJ2-3, is DSGVTQTPKHLITATGQRVTLRCSPRSGDLSVYWYQQSLDQGLQFLIQYYNGEERAKGNILERFSAQQFPDLHSELNLSSLELGDSALYFCASSVWGQGASSSTDTQYFGPGTRLTVL.

The count of this clone is one. The chain combines TRBV29-1 with TRBJ2-2; 7 bases map to TRBD2. The CDR3 is 15 amino acids. In germline, CDR1 is SQVTM, CDR2 ANQGSEA. V was clipped by 2 bases and J by 5 bases; unmatched bases: 8. Here the CDR3 reads CSVEKGTTRTGELFF. The DNA of the CDR3 is TGCAGCGTTGAAAAGGGGACTACTCGGACCGGGGAGCTGTTTTTT.

V and J are TRBV6-1 and TRBJ2-5; D might be TRBD2 (6 bases). The germline CDR1 and CDR2 sequences are MNHNS and SASEGT. This CDR3 spans 14 amino acids. Trimming took 2 bases from V and 11 from J, leaving 18 bases between them. The CDR3 region has the DNA TGTGCCAGCAGTGAAAGGGGCCCGGAGGGAGAGCAGTACTTC. This sequence encodes CASSERGPEGEQYF.

The chain carries TRBV18 and TRBJ2-1; 8 nucleotides line up with TRBD2. V lost 3 bases to trimming and J lost 2 bases; unmatched junction nucleotides: 9. Germline V gene sequence: CDR1 KGHSH, CDR2 LQKENI. This CDR3 is built from 17 residues. For the CDR3, the DNA is TGTGCCAGCTCACCGGCGCTAGCGGGCCTCACCTACAATGAGCAGTTCTTC. Residues: CASSPALAGLTYNEQFF.

The table lists this clone with a count of one. The chain employs TRBV2 and TRBJ2-1; the match to TRBD1 covers 11 bases. V shed 5 bases, J shed 6 bases, and the junction held 6 bases outside the gene matches. CDR1 SNHLY and CDR2 FYNNEI come from the germline V gene. The CDR3 has 15 residues. DNA of the CDR3: TGTGCCAGCAGTCGAGGACAGGGGGCGATCAATGAGCAGTTCTTC. It codes for CASSRGQGAINEQFF.

The gene calls are TRBV6-4 and TRBJ1-2, with a tentative D call TRBD1 (6 bases). Per germline, CDR1 MRHNA and CDR2 SNTAGT. This CDR3 contains 15 residues. Trimming removed 5 bases at V and 6 bases at J, with 19 bases between. The CDR3 loop is CASSPTDTGSDGYTF. The CDR3 coding sequence is TGTGCCAGCAGTCCTACCGACACAGGGTCGGATGGCTACACCTTC.

The chain couples TRBV6-5 to TRBJ1-1; D might be TRBD1 (5 bases). V gave up 1 base and J gave up 5 bases, with 11 bases separating them. The germline CDR1 and CDR2 sequences are MNHEY and SVGAGI. The CDR3 is made up of 14 amino acids. The CDR3, as DNA: TGTGCCAGCAGTTACTTACGGGGGAATACTGAAGCTTTCTTT. Translated: CASSYLRGNTEAFF.

The chain links TRBV11-2 to TRBJ2-1; 11 nucleotides agree with TRBD2. Per the germline V gene, CDR1 is SGHAT and CDR2 is FQNNGV. V lost 1 base, J lost 10 bases, and 6 bases stayed unmatched. CDR3 length: 15 residues. CDR3 coding DNA: TGTGCCAGCAGCTTAGCACTAGCGGGAGAAGGCGAGCAGTTCTTC. As protein: CASSLALAGEGEQFF.

This sequence joins TRBV27 and TRBJ2-1; D unresolved. The CDR3 runs 14 residues. CDR1 MNHEY and CDR2 SMNVEV come from the germline V gene (reference sequence). Trimming cost V 3 bases and J 7 bases, with 13 bases left between them. CDR3 amino acids: CASSFGQPSNEQFF. CDR3 coding DNA: TGTGCCAGCAGTTTTGGGCAGCCATCTAATGAGCAGTTCTTC.

The chain is built from TRBV30 and TRBJ1-1; no reliable D call. Germline CDR1 reads GTSNPN; CDR2 reads SVGIG (reference sequence). This CDR3 has 13 amino acids. Trimming removed 0 bases from V and 2 bases from J, with 7 bases in between. The DNA of the CDR3 is TGTGCCTGGAGTGTAGGCGGAAACACTGAAGCTTTCTTT. Its protein is CAWSVGGNTEAFF.

This sequence joins TRBV7-2 and TRBJ2-5; D not resolved. The germline V and J ends were trimmed by 3 bases and 2 bases, with 7 bases remaining between them. The CDR3 has 13 amino acids. Germline CDR1 and CDR2: SGHTA and FQGNSA. The CDR3 DNA reads as TGTGCCAGCAGCTTCATAACTCAAGAGACCCAGTACTTC. Its protein product is CASSFITQETQYF.

The chain is built from TRBV5-1 and TRBJ1-1, with 7 positions matching TRBD1. This CDR3 is 15 amino acids long. After removal of 4 bases from V and 2 bases from J, the junction contained 8 bases not matched to a gene. The V gene's germline CDR1 is SGHRS and CDR2 YFSETQ. Here the CDR3 DNA reads TGCGCCAGCAGCATACCGGGGACAGTAAACACTGAAGCTTTCTTT. The encoded protein is CASSIPGTVNTEAFF.

V gene TRBV29-1 combines with J gene TRBJ2-2; TRBD1 matches 10 bases. This CDR3 has 15 amino acids. CDR1 and CDR2 (germline): SQVTM, ANQGSEA. For the CDR3, the DNA is TGCAGTGTGAAGGGGGACAGGGGCGAGACCGGGGAGCTGTTTTTT. Translating gives CSVKGDRGETGELFF.

The rearrangement links TRBV10-3 to TRBJ1-5; D is possibly TRBD1 (6 bases). V was shortened by 5 bases and J by 5 bases, with 10 bases between the two germline ends. This CDR3 contains 13 residues. Germline loops: CDR1 ENHRY, CDR2 SYGVKD. The CDR3 bases are TGTGCCATCAGTCAAGGGGGGGATCAGCCCCAGCATTTT. Residues: CAISQGGDQPQHF.

This CDR3 reads CASNGLAGGETQYF. The CDR3 region has the DNA TGTGCCAGCAACGGACTAGCGGGGGGAGAGACCCAGTACTTC. The rearrangement joins TRBV2 to TRBJ2-5; 14 bases line up with TRBD2. The CDR3 is 14 residues long. The ends lost 7 bases at V and 4 bases at J; junction bases unmatched: 2. Germline V gene sequence: CDR1 SNHLY, CDR2 FYNNEI.

This clone was found once. The J gene is TRBJ1-2, the V gene TRBV7-6; D is unclear. This CDR3 comprises 14 residues. Germline loops: CDR1 SGHVS, CDR2 FNYEAQ. Trimming left V 5 bases short and J 2 bases short, with 12 bases between. The DNA for the CDR3 is TGTGCCAGCAGCCCCGGCGGGGAGAACTATGGCTACACCTTC. Translation gives CASSPGGENYGYTF.

The chain recombines TRBV13 with TRBJ2-7, with 13 bases aligning to TRBD2. Germline V gene lookup returns CDR1 PRHDT and CDR2 FYEKMQ (reference sequence). This CDR3 has 16 residues. V was pared by 4 bases and J by 4 bases, with 7 bases of the junction left unmatched. The CDR3 spells CASSSSGLAGEYEQYF. CDR3 coding DNA: TGTGCCAGCAGCTCCTCCGGACTAGCGGGGGAATACGAGCAGTACTTC.